One sample yielded the 25 T cell receptor beta chains listed below, sequenced in a study of blood T cell repertoires in COVID-19. Libraries were prepared by immunoSEQ multiplex PCR; TCRdb keeps only in-frame clonotypes and omits some of them. In the table there are about 94,000 clones, 80% of which are singletons. The source material was peripheral blood. These receptors all come from a human donor in a cohort sampled during active COVID-19.

The chain links TRBV5-4 to TRBJ2-6; 7 positions agree with TRBD1. CDR1 and CDR2 from the germline V gene are SGHNT and YYREEE (reference sequence). V shed 5 bases, J shed 0 bases, and the junction held 8 bases outside the gene matches. The CDR3 extends over 17 amino acids. The chain's CDR3 is CASRYRQGNSGANVLTF. DNA of the CDR3: TGTGCCAGCAGATACCGACAGGGCAACTCTGGGGCCAACGTCCTGACTTTC.

The chain is built from TRBV18 and TRBJ2-3; TRBD2 agrees at 16 bases. Trimming removed 3 bases from V and 5 bases from J; junction bases left unmatched: 5. Germline CDR1 is KGHSH and CDR2 is LQKENI. This CDR3 comprises 17 residues. The CDR3 protein is CASSPGLAGGIEDTQYF. The CDR3 DNA sequence: TGTGCCAGCTCACCGGGACTAGCGGGAGGGATAGAAGATACGCAGTATTTT. Variable domain in full (rest from reference TRBV18 and TRBJ2-3): NAGVMQNPRHLVRRRGQEARLRCSPMKGHSHVYWYRQLPEEGLKFMVYLQKENIIDESGMPKERFSAEFPKEGPSILRIQQVVRGDSAAYFCASSPGLAGGIEDTQYFGPGTRLTVL.

The V gene is TRBV9, the J gene TRBJ1-1; D is unclear. Germline-derived CDR1 and CDR2 are SGDLS and YYNGEE. Trimming stripped 0 bases from V and 1 base from J, with 7 bases between. CDR3 length equals 14 residues. CDR3 nucleotides: TGTGCCAGCAGCGTAGGGAGGAGGAACACTGAAGCTTTCTTT. It is translated as CASSVGRRNTEAFF.

This clone has more than one count but fewer than ten. The chain uses TRBV5-4 and TRBJ1-6; tentatively, D is TRBD1 (5 bases). The CDR3 length is 16 residues. V dropped 0 bases and J dropped 10 bases, with 17 bases sitting between them. The germline CDR1 and CDR2 sequences are SGHNT and YYREEE (reference sequence). The CDR3 bases are TGTGCCAGCAGCTTGGCCTTTGGGACTGTCGGGTCACCCCTCCACTTT. It yields the protein CASSLAFGTVGSPLHF.

The genes are TRBV10-3 and TRBJ1-1; 9 bases fit TRBD1. V shed 7 bases and J 4 bases; nucleotides not matched to a gene: 4. This CDR3 has 13 amino acids. Germline V gene lookup returns CDR1 ENHRY and CDR2 SYGVKD. The CDR3 DNA follows: TGTGCCATCACCCCGACAGGGGGCACTGAAGCTTTCTTT. The encoded protein is CAITPTGGTEAFF.

The chain recombines TRBV4-1 with TRBJ2-7; 11 bases map to TRBD2. Germline V gene data show CDR1 as MGHRA and CDR2 as YSYEKL. The CDR3 length is 13 residues. After removal of 6 bases from V and 4 bases from J, the junction contained 2 bases not matched to a gene. CDR3 bases: TGCGCCAGCAGTCGGACTAGCGGGTACGAGCAGTACTTC. As protein: CASSRTSGYEQYF.

The genes are TRBV18 and TRBJ1-2, with 7 bases identical to TRBD1. Germline V gene sequence: CDR1 KGHSH, CDR2 LQKENI. There are 15 residues in the CDR3. V lost 2 bases and J lost 3; bases outside the gene matches: 6. For the CDR3, the DNA is TGTGCCAGCTCACCAAGACAGGGCGTAGACTATGGCTACACCTTC. Translating it yields CASSPRQGVDYGYTF.

The rearrangement uses TRBV30 and TRBJ1-2, with D tentatively TRBD1 (5 bases). Germline CDR1 and CDR2: GTSNPN and SVGIG (reference sequence). Trimming pared 2 bases from V and 7 bases from J, leaving 14 bases between. The CDR3 runs to 13 residues. Here the CDR3 reads CAWSTYRSAGYTF. In DNA form, the CDR3 reads TGTGCCTGGAGTACATACAGGTCGGCTGGCTACACCTTC.

The V call is TRBV9, the J call TRBJ2-5; 15 bases are shared with TRBD2. This CDR3 region has 17 residues. CDR1 is SGDLS and CDR2 is YYNGEE in the germline V gene. The V segment lost 0 bases and the J segment 5 bases; nucleotides outside the gene matches: 5. CDR3 sequence: CASSVALGLAGGETQYF. The CDR3 region has the DNA TGTGCCAGCAGCGTAGCTTTGGGACTAGCGGGAGGTGAGACCCAGTACTTC. Full variable domain (outside the CDR3, taken from reference TRBV9 and TRBJ2-5): DSGVTQTPKHLITATGQRVTLRCSPRSGDLSVYWYQQSLDQGLQFLIQYYNGEERAKGNILERFSAQQFPDLHSELNLSSLELGDSALYFCASSVALGLAGGETQYFGPGTRLLVL.

This chain links TRBV12-3 or TRBV12-4 with TRBJ1-1, with 7 bases identical to TRBD1. This CDR3 is 12 amino acids long. With V trimmed by 3 bases and J by 5 bases, 0 bases remained unmatched. CDR3 DNA: TGTGCCAGCAGTTTGGGACAGACTGAAGCTTTCTTT. It encodes CASSLGQTEAFF.

The rearrangement joins TRBV18 to TRBJ2-2; 10 positions agree with TRBD2. The length of the CDR3 is 20 residues. The germline V gene has CDR1 KGHSH and CDR2 LQKENI. Unmatched junction bases numbered 16, after V lost 2 bases and J lost 4 bases. CDR3 residues: CASSPNDVAGGLGGTGELFF. CDR3 in DNA: TGTGCCAGCTCACCAAATGATGTAGCGGGAGGCCTCGGGGGCACCGGGGAGCTGTTTTTT.

This clone appeared a few times. The chain is built from TRBV7-3 and TRBJ1-6; 7 bases line up with TRBD1. With 5 bases clipped from V and 7 bases from J, the junction kept 5 bases outside the gene matches. This CDR3 comprises 14 residues. The germline CDR1 and CDR2 sequences are SGHTA and FQGTGA. CDR3 amino acids: CASSPGTENSPLHF. CDR3 in DNA: TGTGCCAGCAGCCCCGGGACAGAGAATTCACCCCTCCACTTT.

The CDR3 DNA reads TGTGCCAGCTCCCGCGGGACTAGCGGTTCCTACGAGCAGTACTTC. Translating gives CASSRGTSGSYEQYF. The chain uses TRBV18 and TRBJ2-7; 11 bases map to TRBD2. V trimming: 6 bases; J trimming: 1 base; junction bases outside the gene matches: 5. CDR1 is KGHSH, CDR2 LQKENI, per germline. The CDR3 extends over 15 amino acids.

DNA of the CDR3: TGTGCCATCACTGGGAACCCGAGGGACACTGAAGCTTTCTTT. Protein product: CAITGNPRDTEAFF. The genes are TRBV10-3 and TRBJ1-1, with unresolved D. Germline values: CDR1 ENHRY, CDR2 SYGVKD. V was pared by 7 bases and J by 3 bases, with 15 bases between. The CDR3 length is 14 residues.

This clone was recorded only once. This chain connects TRBV4-1 to TRBJ1-4; D is uncertain. The V gene's germline CDR1 is MGHRA and CDR2 YSYEKL. CDR3 length: 16 amino acids. Trimming took off 1 base at V and 3 bases at J, with 12 bases between the two ends. The CDR3: CASSQVRGEANEKLFF. CDR3 nucleotide sequence: TGCGCCAGCAGCCAAGTACGCGGGGAGGCTAATGAAAAACTGTTTTTT.

This clone was counted once. The genes are TRBV5-1 and TRBJ2-7, with TRBD1 as a possible D gene (5 bases). The ends were cut back, 4 bases at V and 0 bases at J, with 14 bases in the middle. Germline lookup yields CDR1 SGHRS and CDR2 YFSETQ. The CDR3 length is 15 residues. CDR3: CASSARHGASYEQYF. CDR3 DNA: TGCGCCAGCAGCGCCCGCCATGGGGCCTCCTACGAGCAGTACTTC.

The chain links TRBV16 to TRBJ1-4; TRBD1 is a possible D gene (5 bases). The CDR3 covers 15 residues. Between the trimmed V and J ends, which lost 0 bases and 7 bases, there was a span of 12 bases. Germline CDR1 KGHSY, CDR2 FQNENV. CDR3 coding DNA: TGTGCCAGCAGCCAATCCAGGGCCTGGAGTGAAAAACTGTTTTTT. Amino acid sequence: CASSQSRAWSEKLFF.

This chain joins TRBV7-7 and TRBJ2-3; D gene ambiguous. CDR3 size: 15 residues. The V end was cut by 5 bases, the J end by 0 bases, with 12 bases between. Germline CDR1 is SSHAT and CDR2 is FNYEAQ (reference sequence). CDR3 sequence reads: CASSPAFGSTDTQYF. CDR3 DNA sequence: TGTGCCAGCAGCCCTGCCTTCGGGAGCACAGATACGCAGTATTTT.

V is TRBV6-5 and J is TRBJ2-5, with 7 nucleotides matching TRBD1. The ends lost 5 bases at V and 6 bases at J; junction bases unmatched: 9. This CDR3 comprises 14 residues. From germline, CDR1 is MNHEY and CDR2 SVGAGI. CDR3 in DNA: TGTGCCAGCAGTCCTAGGACAGGTAGTCAGACCCAGTACTTC. The encoded protein is CASSPRTGSQTQYF.

J is TRBJ1-2 and V is TRBV28; TRBD1 might be the D (5 bases). The CDR3 covers 15 residues. Germline V gene sequence: CDR1 MDHEN, CDR2 SYDVKM. The germline V and J ends were trimmed by 5 bases and 0 bases, with 13 bases remaining between them. The CDR3 DNA reads as TGTGCCAGCAGTCGCCAGGGCTTAGCTAACTATGGCTACACCTTC. The encoded protein is CASSRQGLANYGYTF.

This chain's CDR3 is CASKIAGPTNEKLFF. In nucleotides, the CDR3 is TGTGCCAGTAAAATTGCGGGACCAACTAATGAAAAACTGTTTTTT. V usage is TRBV19 and J usage is TRBJ1-4; TRBD1 might be the D (5 bases). V dropped 7 bases and J dropped 0 bases, with 12 bases sitting between them. Germline CDR1 LNHDA, CDR2 SQIVND (reference sequence). This CDR3 contains 15 residues.

The CDR3 loop reads CATSRDRDFLNIQYF. DNA of the CDR3: TGTGCCACCAGCAGAGATCGAGACTTCTTAAACATTCAGTACTTC. The chain uses TRBV15 and TRBJ2-4; D remains ambiguous. The CDR3 contains 15 residues. Germline V gene data show CDR1 as LNHNV and CDR2 as YYDKDF (reference sequence). With 0 bases removed from V and 6 bases from J, the gap between germline ends came to 12 bases. The full variable domain, completed using reference TRBV15 and TRBJ2-4, is DAMVIQNPRYQVTQFGKPVTLSCSQTLNHNVMYWYQQKSSQAPKLLFHYYDKDFNNEADTPDNFQSRRPNTSFCFLDIRSPGLGDTAMYLCATSRDRDFLNIQYFGAGTRLSVL.

V gene TRBV6-6 combines with J gene TRBJ2-7; a weak D match, TRBD2 (6 bases). Germline loops: CDR1 MNHNY, CDR2 SVGAGI (reference sequence). The CDR3 is 12 amino acids. V was shortened by 6 bases and J by 4 bases, with 10 bases between the two germline ends. The CDR3 region is CASSWGEYEQYF. CDR3 bases: TGTGCCAGCAGCTGGGGGGAGTACGAGCAGTACTTC.

The J gene is TRBJ1-5, the V gene TRBV18, with TRBD1 matching 9 bases. This CDR3 has 15 residues. Germline CDR1 reads KGHSH; CDR2 reads LQKENI. J gave up 7 bases and V 3 bases, and 7 bases lay outside the gene matches. The CDR3, as DNA: TGTGCCAGCTCACCGGGACAGGGTCGAGGGCAGCCCCAGCATTTT. Translated, it gives CASSPGQGRGQPQHF.

The chain employs TRBV6-1 and TRBJ2-5; 8 bases fit TRBD2. CDR1 is MNHNS, CDR2 SASEGT, per germline. V lost 0 bases and J lost 4; bases outside the gene matches: 4. The CDR3 loop spans 15 amino acids. DNA for the CDR3: TGTGCCAGCAGTGAAGCGACGGGAGGGGGAGAGACCCAGTACTTC. Its translation is CASSEATGGGETQYF.